This T cell receptor beta chain originates from a study of T-cell reconstitution after alpha-beta-depleted transplantation in children. Findings and limits, study-wide: After transplant, high TCRbeta diversity at day 60 in some patients arose from surviving recipient T cells and thymic progenitors. The study reportedly traced alpha-beta T cells about two months after transplant to several hundred expanded graft clones. A year had passed since transplant, and T-cell counts and diversity by then came mostly from newly produced T cells.

In the case of this clonotype: No antigen is known for it.

Preparation of the TCRbeta library involved a method that used unique molecular identifiers. TCRdb analysed the PCR reads with MiXCR anew, one entry per CDR3 protein. The profile shows 300,000 or so distinct CDR3 sequences, 20% to 30% of them singletons. Germline CDR1 KGHSH, CDR2 LQKENI. Trimming left V 6 bases short and J 4 bases short, with 13 bases between. The CDR3 spans 13 residues. This TCR derives from a male patient under 18 who had a stem cell transplant for acute lymphoblastic leukemia, so the T cells may come from the graft donor. The V call is TRBV18, the J call TRBJ2-7, with a weak D call TRBD1 (6 bases). Here the sequenced sample was PBMCs, mostly from graft donor cells, taken 180 days after TCRalphabeta/CD19-depleted stem cell transplant. In DNA form, the CDR3 reads TGTGCCAGCTCTCCAAACAGGGAATACGAGCAGTACTTC. Its translation is CASSPNREYEQYF. Full variable domain (outside the CDR3, taken from reference TRBV18 and TRBJ2-7): NAGVMQNPRHLVRRRGQEARLRCSPMKGHSHVYWYRQLPEEGLKFMVYLQKENIIDESGMPKERFSAEFPKEGPSILRIQQVVRGDSAAYFCASSPNREYEQYFGPGTRLTVT.